The rows below give T cell receptor beta chains drawn from one sample of a study of Ad26.COV2.S vaccination and SARS-CoV-2 variants. Some clones are missing from TCRdb's copy, which holds only in-frame ones; the method was immunoSEQ multiplex PCR. This sample yields about 680,000 clones, of which more than 70% are seen a single time; over 1.3% belongs to the top ten. This sample comprised peripheral blood, obtained in a trial of Ad26.COV2.S vaccine versus placebo. The receptors shown here come from a person between 18 and 65 years old who received the Ad26.COV2.S COVID-19 vaccine or a placebo. The CDR3 runs from the conserved cysteine through the conserved F or W. Each record gives: V gene, J gene, clone size, D gene, CDR3 DNA, CDR3 protein. D genes are given only for firm matches. A row's size may be missing; if present it is once, few, many or a size class.

TRBV18,TRBJ1-6,-,-,TGTGCCAGCTCACCTGGGGGGCTGGGTTCACCCCTCCACTTT,CASSPGGLGSPLHF
TRBV9,TRBJ2-7,-,TRBD2,TGTGCCAGCAGCATCGGGACTAAAAACTACGAGCAGTACTTC,CASSIGTKNYEQYF
TRBV12-3/TRBV12-4,TRBJ1-1,-,-,TGTGCCAGCAGTGCATTCGGAAACACTGAAGCTTTCTTT,CASSAFGNTEAFF
TRBV6-5,TRBJ1-6,-,-,TGTGCCAGCACCAGGGACCCCGGGGAGTCACCCCTCCACTTT,CASTRDPGESPLHF
TRBV30,TRBJ1-3,-,-,TGTGCCTGGGGAACCTCGGACCCTGGAAACACCATATATTTT,CAWGTSDPGNTIYF
TRBV7-2,TRBJ2-5,-,TRBD2,TGTGCCAGCAGCTTAAATAGCGGGGGGCAAGAGACCCAGTACTTC,CASSLNSGGQETQYF
TRBV12-3/TRBV12-4,TRBJ2-7,-,-,TGTGCCAGCAGGGACTCCTCACTCTACGAGCAGTACTTC,CASRDSSLYEQYF
TRBV30,TRBJ1-2,-,-,TGTGCCTGGGCCACAGGGAACTATGGTTACACCTTC,CAWATGNYGYTF
TRBV20-1,TRBJ1-2,-,-,TGCAGTGCTAGAGAAGTATATGGCTACACCTTC,CSAREVYGYTF
TRBV3-1/TRBV3-2,TRBJ2-5,-,TRBD2,TGTGCCAGCAGCCCTCGGACTAGCGGTGGCCTGGCTGAGACCCAGTACTTC,CASSPRTSGGLAETQYF
TRBV6-6,TRBJ1-4,-,-,TGTGCCAGCAGTTCTTACAGTGTAACTAATGAAAAACTGTTTTTT,CASSSYSVTNEKLFF
TRBV5-6,TRBJ1-1,-,-,TGTGCCAGCAGCTTGGACACCTTGGGAAGCACTGAAGCTTTCTTT,CASSLDTLGSTEAFF
TRBV6-2/TRBV6-3,TRBJ1-2,few,-,TGTGCCAGCAGTTACTCGGAACAGGTTAGCGGCTACACCTTC,CASSYSEQVSGYTF
TRBV19,TRBJ1-4,-,-,TGTGCCAGTCGCGGGGTTACTAATGAAAAACTGTTTTTT,CASRGVTNEKLFF
TRBV9,TRBJ2-7,-,-,TGTGCCAGCAGCGTATCCCCGTTGGGGTACGAGCAGTACTTC,CASSVSPLGYEQYF
TRBV11-2,TRBJ2-2,-,-,TGTGCCAGCAGCTTTGGGGGTGGGGGCACCGGGGAGCTGTTTTTT,CASSFGGGGTGELFF
TRBV5-6,TRBJ1-6,-,-,TGTGCCAGCAGCGTCATAAACAGGGTAGAACCCCTCCACTTT,CASSVINRVEPLHF
TRBV24-1,TRBJ2-5,-,TRBD1,TGTGCCACCAGTGAAATACAGGGGTGTTTGGAGACCCAGTACTTC,CATSEIQGCLETQYF
TRBV7-8,TRBJ2-3,-,-,TGTGCCAGCAGTCACAGGGTTTTCACAGATACGCAGTATTTT,CASSHRVFTDTQYF
TRBV18,TRBJ2-1,-,TRBD1,TGTGCCAGCTCAGAGACAGGGGACGATGAGCAGTTCTTC,CASSETGDDEQFF
TRBV14,TRBJ2-3,-,-,TGTGCCAGCAGCCAAGCAGTTTATGGTAGCGGATTCACAGATACGCAGTATTTT,CASSQAVYGSGFTDTQYF
TRBV2,TRBJ2-3,-,-,TGTGCCAGCACACAACTCCTAATCACAGATACGCAGTATTTT,CASTQLLITDTQYF
TRBV12-5,TRBJ2-3,-,-,TGTGCTAGTGGTTTGGTAGGGAAGTCAGCTGCTAGCACAGATACGCAGTATTTT,CASGLVGKSAASTDTQYF
TRBV7-9,TRBJ2-5,-,TRBD2,TGTGCTACCCAAAGCGGGGGGGCCCAAGAGACCCAGTACTTC,CATQSGGAQETQYF
TRBV7-9,TRBJ1-2,-,-,TGTGCCAGCAGCTTAGGACTGGCTAACTATGGCTACACCTTC,CASSLGLANYGYTF
TRBV25-1,TRBJ2-1,-,-,TGTGCCAGCAGCTTACAGGGTTCCTCCTACAATGAGCAGTTCTTC,CASSLQGSSYNEQFF
TRBV6-5,TRBJ2-7,-,TRBD1,TGTGCCAGCAGACCCCCGACAGGGGACGAGCAGTACTTC,CASRPPTGDEQYF
TRBV5-4,TRBJ2-2,-,TRBD1,TGTGCCAGCAGTCAGGGACAGGGGGCGTCCGGGGAGCTGTTTTTT,CASSQGQGASGELFF
TRBV15,TRBJ2-7,-,TRBD1,TGTGCCACCAGCCGGGACAGGTTCTCCTACGAGCAGTACTTC,CATSRDRFSYEQYF
TRBV5-1,TRBJ2-7,once,-,TGCGCCAGCCGGCAATCGGGAGCGAAACAGGACTACGAGCAGTACTTC,CASRQSGAKQDYEQYF
TRBV10-1,TRBJ1-2,-,-,TGCGCCAGCAGTGAGTCGAGGAGCAGCTATGGCTACACCTTC,CASSESRSSYGYTF
TRBV24-1,TRBJ2-3,-,-,TGTGCCACCAGTGATTTGGGACAGCCCACAGATACGCAGTATTTT,CATSDLGQPTDTQYF